The 29 T cell receptor beta chains reported below all come from one sample, sequenced in a study of T-cell reconstitution after alpha-beta-depleted transplantation in children. The authors prepared the TCRbeta library with unique molecular identifiers. TCRdb ran MiXCR on the PCR reads and lists one entry per CDR3 protein. This sample carries about 610,000 distinct CDR3 sequences, 8% to 11% of them seen once, and the ten largest clones take less than 5%. The specimen comprised PBMCs from the stem cell graft donor, sampled from the stem cell graft. These receptors were collected from a human donor who donated a stem cell graft to a child with acute myeloid leukemia.

The rearrangement links TRBV29-1 to TRBJ2-5; no reliable D call. This CDR3 is 11 amino acids long. Trimming stripped 3 bases from V and 5 bases from J, with 7 bases between. Germline assignment: CDR1 SQVTM and CDR2 ANQGSEA. The CDR3 DNA reads as TGCAGCGTTGACAGGCGGGAGACCCAGTACTTC. This sequence encodes CSVDRRETQYF. The full variable domain, completed using reference TRBV29-1 and TRBJ2-5, is SAVISQKPSRDICQRGTSLTIQCQVDSQVTMMFWYRQQPGQSLTLIATANQGSEATYESGFVIDKFPISRPNLTFSTLTVSNMSPEDSSIYLCSVDRRETQYFGPGTRLLVL.

At least ten counts were recorded for this clonotype. The rearrangement links TRBV18 to TRBJ2-2; 7 bases agree with TRBD2. Germline assignment: CDR1 KGHSH and CDR2 LQKENI. The CDR3 length is 17 residues. Trimming removed 3 bases from V and 4 bases from J; junction bases left unmatched: 11. CDR3 region: CASSPIGAGELTGELFF. The CDR3 DNA is TGTGCCAGCTCACCCATCGGCGCGGGAGAACTCACCGGGGAGCTGTTTTTT.

This clonotype was counted at least ten times. V usage is TRBV24-1 and J usage is TRBJ2-1; the D gene is possibly TRBD2 (6 bases). CDR3 size: 14 residues. Trimming stripped 2 bases from V and 13 bases from J, with 17 bases between. CDR1 is KGHDR and CDR2 is SFDVKD in the germline V gene. This chain's CDR3 is CATSDSSEGSSQFF. The CDR3 DNA reads as TGTGCCACCAGTGATTCGTCGGAGGGGAGTTCCCAGTTCTTC.

This clonotype was counted ten times or more. CDR3 in amino acids: CASRVLQDSGNTIYF. CDR3 nucleotide sequence: TGTGCCAGCAGGGTACTACAGGACTCTGGAAACACCATATATTTT. The chain carries TRBV6-1 and TRBJ1-3, with D perhaps matching TRBD1 (5 bases). Looked up from germline, CDR1 is MNHNS and CDR2 is SASEGT. The CDR3 is made up of 15 amino acids. Trimming pared 6 bases from V and 0 bases from J, leaving 12 bases between.

V and J are TRBV29-1 and TRBJ2-7; 11 nucleotides match TRBD2. CDR3 size: 14 residues. V shed 6 bases, J shed 9 bases, and the junction held 13 bases outside the gene matches. Germline V gene sequence: CDR1 SQVTM, CDR2 ANQGSEA. CDR3 nucleotide sequence: TGCAGCGTCTCCGGACTAGCGGGCGGGAGGCTGCAGTACTTC. Protein product: CSVSGLAGGRLQYF.

The chain couples TRBV18 to TRBJ2-3; the D is unclear. This CDR3 is 12 amino acids long. V lost 2 bases, J lost 7 bases, and 7 bases lay in between. Germline lookup yields CDR1 KGHSH and CDR2 LQKENI. The chain's CDR3 is CASSPASYTQYF. The CDR3 DNA follows: TGTGCCAGCTCACCAGCTTCATATACGCAGTATTTT.

This clonotype was seen a few times. This sequence joins TRBV7-3 and TRBJ2-2, with no clear D. V was trimmed by 2 bases and J by 3 bases, leaving 7 bases between them. CDR1 SGHTA and CDR2 FQGTGA come from the germline V gene. CDR3 length: 14 residues. For the CDR3, the DNA is TGTGCCAGCAGCTTATCTATCGACACCGGGGAGCTGTTTTTT. This gives the protein CASSLSIDTGELFF. Variable domain in full (rest from reference TRBV7-3 and TRBJ2-2): GAGVSQTPSNKVTEKGKYVELRCDPISGHTALYWYRQSLGQGPEFLIYFQGTGAADDSGLPNDRFFAVRPEGSVSTLKIQRTERGDSAVYLCASSLSIDTGELFFGEGSRLTVL.

Regarding this clonotype: This may stem from a read error, because a much larger clone lies one nucleotide away. Lacking the conserved final phenylalanine or tryptophan, this CDR3 likely reflects a read error. The CDR3 bases are TGCAGTGCAAGGGGCCAGGGGGTCGAACGATATAGCAATCAGCCCCAGCATTCT. Protein product: CSARGQGVERYSNQPQHS. This rearrangement joins TRBV20-1 to TRBJ1-5; 7 bases line up with TRBD1. Germline-derived CDR1 and CDR2 are DFQATT and SNEGSKA (reference sequence). The CDR3 runs to 18 residues. J was trimmed by 0 bases and V by 6 bases; bases with no gene match: 17.

V usage is TRBV20-1 and J usage is TRBJ2-1, with D unclear. V lost 0 bases to trimming and J lost 2 bases, with 11 bases between them. Germline CDR1 is DFQATT and CDR2 is SNEGSKA (reference sequence). This CDR3 region has 15 residues. The chain's CDR3 is CSARELGGTYNEQFF. Here the CDR3 DNA reads TGCAGTGCTAGAGAGCTGGGTGGGACCTACAATGAGCAGTTCTTC.

This chain connects TRBV28 to TRBJ2-3; a possible D gene is TRBD2 (5 bases). The CDR3 totals 15 residues. Germline-derived CDR1 and CDR2 are MDHEN and SYDVKM. V lost 6 bases and J 2 bases, leaving 15 bases between the germline ends. The CDR3 DNA reads as TGTGCCAGCAGCGGGATCCTAAGGGCCACAGATACGCAGTATTTT. It codes for CASSGILRATDTQYF.

There are a few counts of this clonotype. The V gene is TRBV29-1, the J gene TRBJ2-1; 8 bases fit TRBD2. V shed 2 bases and J 9 bases; nucleotides not matched to a gene: 9. Germline CDR1 and CDR2: SQVTM and ANQGSEA. This CDR3 spans 14 amino acids. CDR3 protein: CSVEPPGLVGEQFF. The CDR3 DNA follows: TGCAGCGTTGAACCCCCGGGACTAGTAGGTGAGCAGTTCTTC.

This sequence joins TRBV7-3 and TRBJ2-1; 11 nucleotides align to TRBD2. The CDR3 consists of 15 residues. CDR1 is SGHTA and CDR2 is FQGTGA in the germline V gene. J lost 7 bases, V lost 2 bases, and 4 bases had no gene match. CDR3 sequence: CASSLASGRLNEQFF. CDR3 coding DNA: TGTGCCAGCAGCTTAGCTAGCGGGAGGTTAAATGAGCAGTTCTTC.

There are many counts of this clonotype. The chain has TRBV12-3 or TRBV12-4 and TRBJ1-1, with a weak D call TRBD1 (5 bases). The V end lost 9 bases, the J end lost 2 bases, and 13 bases lay between the germline ends. The CDR3 runs to 13 residues. For the CDR3, the DNA is TGTGCCAGTAAGGGACGGACAAACACTGAAGCTTTCTTT. Its protein product is CASKGRTNTEAFF.

This clonotype came up a few times. V is TRBV12-3 or TRBV12-4 and J is TRBJ1-2; unclear D gene. This CDR3 is built from 16 residues. Trimming cost V 1 base and J 5 bases, with 17 bases left between them. In DNA, the CDR3 is TGTGCCAGCAGTTTAGTTCCCGTCAACTCTGGATATGGCTACACCTTC. Translation gives CASSLVPVNSGYGYTF.

V gene TRBV29-1 combines with J gene TRBJ2-7; 9 positions agree with TRBD1. Per the germline V gene, CDR1 is SQVTM and CDR2 is ANQGSEA. This CDR3 spans 16 amino acids. Trimming removed 3 bases from V and 5 bases from J; junction bases left unmatched: 14. CDR3 in DNA: TGCAGCGTTGAGGGACCGGGACAGGGTGGCCTCCACGAGCAGTACTTC. Amino acids: CSVEGPGQGGLHEQYF.

This clonotype was seen a handful of times. The chain has TRBV20-1 and TRBJ2-7, with 9 bases identical to TRBD2. The CDR3 is 15 amino acids. The germline CDR1 and CDR2 sequences are DFQATT and SNEGSKA (reference sequence). Trimming took 3 bases from V and 5 from J; bases not matched to a gene: 11. CDR3 nucleotides: TGCAGTGCTAGTCCCTCGAGCGGGAGGAAGGACGAGCAGTACTTC. It is translated as CSASPSSGRKDEQYF.

This clonotype was recorded many times. The CDR3 sequence: CASSEAASTDTQYF. The CDR3, as DNA: TGTGCCAGCAGTGAAGCGGCCAGCACAGATACGCAGTATTTT. The chain carries TRBV2 and TRBJ2-3; D call uncertain. V was trimmed by 0 bases and J by 0 bases, leaving 4 bases between them. From germline, CDR1 is SNHLY and CDR2 FYNNEI. The CDR3 loop spans 14 amino acids. Based on the CDR3 plus reference TRBV2 and TRBJ2-3, the full variable domain is EPEVTQTPSHQVTQMGQEVILRCVPISNHLYFYWYRQILGQKVEFLVSFYNNEISEKSEIFDDQFSVERPDGSNFTLKIRSTKLEDSAMYFCASSEAASTDTQYFGPGTRLTVL.

Only a few counts were recorded for this clonotype. The chain joins TRBV20-1 to TRBJ2-7; D gene ambiguous. CDR1 is DFQATT and CDR2 is SNEGSKA in the germline V gene (reference sequence). The CDR3 sequence is 14 residues long. Trimming removed 6 bases from V and 5 bases from J, with 20 bases in between. As DNA, the CDR3 is TGCAGTGCCGCCAATCCGGCGAGAGTCGACGAGCAGTACTTC. Protein: CSAANPARVDEQYF.

The V and J genes are TRBV28 and TRBJ2-6; 9 bases align to TRBD1. The V gene's germline CDR1 is MDHEN and CDR2 SYDVKM. V lost 2 bases, J lost 4 bases, and 6 bases stayed unmatched. The CDR3 consists of 17 residues. CDR3 coding DNA: TGTGCCAGCAGTTTAAGGGGACAGGGCTCCGGGGCCAACGTCCTGACTTTC. It specifies CASSLRGQGSGANVLTF.

V is TRBV7-3 and J is TRBJ2-7, with 10 positions matching TRBD2. CDR3 length equals 15 residues. Germline lookup yields CDR1 SGHTA and CDR2 FQGTGA. With V trimmed by 5 bases and J by 1 base, 5 bases remained unmatched. The CDR3 DNA sequence: TGTGCCAGCAGCCGTTCTAGCGGGAGTTCCTACGAGCAGTACTTC. Translated, it gives CASSRSSGSSYEQYF.

This clonotype was seen a handful of times. The chain employs TRBV7-9 and TRBJ2-5; 9 nucleotides agree with TRBD1. J gave up 3 bases and V 0 bases, and 5 bases lay outside the gene matches. This CDR3 has 16 residues. CDR1 and CDR2 (germline): SEHNR, FQNEAQ (reference sequence). Written as DNA, the CDR3 is TGTGCCAGCAGCTTAGCCCCCCGGGACAGGGAAGAGACCCAGTACTTC. Translated: CASSLAPRDREETQYF.

V and J are TRBV4-2 and TRBJ2-3, with D possibly being TRBD1 (8 bases). Germline V CDR1 and CDR2: LGHNA, YNFKEQ. Trimming took 4 bases from V and 4 from J, leaving 21 bases between them. CDR3 size: 17 residues. CDR3 amino acids: CASSPRDRGGIPDTQYF. Here the CDR3 DNA reads TGTGCCAGCAGCCCGAGAGACAGGGGAGGGATTCCAGATACGCAGTATTTT.

CDR3 sequence (DNA): TGTGCCAGCAGTTTATTGGGGGGGATGGACGAGCAGTACTTC. Its translation is CASSLLGGMDEQYF. The V and J genes are TRBV27 and TRBJ2-7; 7 nucleotides match TRBD2. The V and J ends lost 1 base and 5 bases, in that order; junction bases with no gene match: 5. The CDR3 sequence is 14 residues long. Germline V CDR1 and CDR2: MNHEY, SMNVEV (reference sequence).

This clonotype was counted many times. The CDR3 bases are TGTGCCAGCAGCTCGGGGGGATCGTACGGCTACACCTTC. It encodes CASSSGGSYGYTF. The genes are TRBV5-6 and TRBJ1-2; maybe TRBD1 (5 bases). V was cut by 3 bases and J by 8 bases, with 14 bases left in between. The CDR3 runs to 13 residues. Germline CDR1 reads SGHDT; CDR2 reads YYEEEE.

In its sample, this clonotype was seen many times. CDR3 coding DNA: TGCGCCAGCAGCCAATCCCGGGACAGGGGGGCATACGAGCAGTACTTC. It specifies CASSQSRDRGAYEQYF. The chain combines TRBV4-3 with TRBJ2-7, with 11 bases matching TRBD1. The CDR3 consists of 16 residues. Losses at the gene ends were 2 bases for V and 4 bases for J; bases not matched to a gene: 7. Germline assignment: CDR1 LGHNA and CDR2 YSLEER.

This clonotype occurred many times. V and J are TRBV14 and TRBJ2-1; TRBD1 might be the D (6 bases). The germline V and J ends were trimmed by 2 bases and 6 bases, with 11 bases remaining between them. Per germline, CDR1 SGHDN and CDR2 FVKESK. The CDR3 has 14 residues. The CDR3 spells CASSQIQGRNEQFF. In DNA, the CDR3 is TGTGCCAGCAGCCAAATACAGGGCCGCAATGAGCAGTTCTTC.

There are a few counts of this clonotype. The chain joins TRBV12-3 or TRBV12-4 to TRBJ1-5; TRBD1 is a possible D gene (5 bases). This CDR3 has 12 residues. V lost 7 bases and J lost 9, with 13 bases in between. CDR3: CASNLGTTPQHF. DNA of the CDR3: TGTGCCAGCAACCTAGGGACGACGCCCCAGCATTTT.

The V gene is TRBV6-2 or TRBV6-3, the J gene TRBJ2-7, with 9 bases aligning to TRBD2. Germline V gives CDR1 MNHEY, CDR2 SVGEGT. This CDR3 region has 16 residues. J was trimmed by 3 bases and V by 6 bases; bases with no gene match: 12. CDR3 DNA sequence: TGTGCCAGCAGCCCCCTCCGCGGGAGGGCCGGCTACGAGCAGTACTTC. This encodes CASSPLRGRAGYEQYF.

The rearrangement links TRBV18 to TRBJ2-2; D unclear. There are 14 residues in the CDR3. V was pared by 3 bases and J by 3 bases, with 8 bases between. Per the germline V gene, CDR1 is KGHSH and CDR2 is LQKENI. The CDR3 is CASSPHQYTGELFF. The DNA for the CDR3 is TGTGCCAGCTCACCGCATCAATACACCGGGGAGCTGTTTTTT.